A selection of T cell receptor beta chains follows, all from one sample in a study of vaccination and CD4 T cells after COVID-19. These receptors have no known antigen. TCRdb reprocessed the PCR reads with MiXCR, giving one entry per CDR3 protein. The repertoire holds around 21,000 distinct CDR3 sequences, with approximately 40% as singletons. The material was CD4+ T cells from blood, cultured in vitro, obtained about 7 months after SARS-CoV-2 vaccination. The receptors shown here come from a human donor who had recovered from COVID-19. The CDR3 runs from the conserved cysteine through the conserved F or W. The D gene is left open where the match is weak. Clone sizes are given selectively: once, few, many, or a class where the clone is expanded.

clone size | J gene | D gene | V gene | CDR3 DNA | CDR3 protein
NA | TRBJ2-3 | TRBD2 | TRBV20-1 | TGCAGTGCTAGAGGGGTAAGGGCGGGAGCAACAGATACGCAGTATTTT | CSARGVRAGATDTQYF
few | TRBJ1-1 | NA | TRBV6-5 | TGTGCCAGCAGTTACGCAGGGCGAGGTGGTGCTTTCTTT | CASSYAGRGGAFF
NA | TRBJ1-1 | NA | TRBV19 | TGTGCCAGTACCACAGCACAGGGTATCACTGAAGCTTTCTTT | CASTTAQGITEAFF
once | TRBJ2-7 | TRBD1 | TRBV5-4 | TGTGCCAGCAGCTTCTCGGGACAGTCAACCTACGAGCAGTACTTC | CASSFSGQSTYEQYF
few | TRBJ1-1 | TRBD1 | TRBV27 | TGTGCCAGCGGTGACAGGGAGGCTGAAGCTTTCTTT | CASGDREAEAFF
few | TRBJ1-6 | NA | TRBV20-1 | TGCAGTGCTAGTGGGCTGTTTGAGCTTAATTCACCCCTCCACTTT | CSASGLFELNSPLHF
NA | TRBJ1-1 | NA | TRBV28 | TGTGCCAGCAGTTTATGGGGACGAACAGCGAACACTGAAGCTTTCTTT | CASSLWGRTANTEAFF
NA | TRBJ2-3 | NA | TRBV7-2 | TGTGCCAGCAGCTTAGTGGTGGTCACAGATACGCAGTATTTT | CASSLVVVTDTQYF
once | TRBJ1-2 | NA | TRBV19 | TGTGCCAGTAATCTCAAACGGGGCTATAGCTACACCTTC | CASNLKRGYSYTF
NA | TRBJ1-5 | NA | TRBV27 | TGTGCCAGCAGAAGAATGGGGAGTGGCAATCAGCCCCAGCATTTT | CASRRMGSGNQPQHF
NA | TRBJ2-7 | TRBD1 | TRBV5-3 | TGTGCCAGAAGCTCGGGACAGGGAAGCTACGAGCAGTACTTC | CARSSGQGSYEQYF
NA | TRBJ1-2 | NA | TRBV18 | TGTGCCAGCTCACCGCAGAATGGAGGCTACACCTTC | CASSPQNGGYTF
few | TRBJ2-7 | NA | TRBV20-1 | TGCAGTGCTAGGCCCGGGGGGCAGAGCCTAGCTTATGAGCAGTACTTC | CSARPGGQSLAYEQYF
few | TRBJ1-5 | NA | TRBV28 | TGTGCCAGCAACGGACACAATCAGCCCCAGCATTTT | CASNGHNQPQHF
NA | TRBJ2-5 | TRBD2 | TRBV7-8 | TGTGCCAGCAGTCTCAGCGGGGGGCAAGAGACCCAGTACTTC | CASSLSGGQETQYF
NA | TRBJ2-3 | TRBD2 | TRBV7-3 | TGTGCCAGCAGCTTAACTCCAGCGGGAGTGCAGGATACGCAGTATTTT | CASSLTPAGVQDTQYF
NA | TRBJ2-4 | NA | TRBV5-8 | TGTGCCAACAGCCCCGCTAACGCCAAAAACATTCAGTACTTC | CANSPANAKNIQYF
few | TRBJ2-1 | NA | TRBV6-1 | TGTGCCATCAGCTCTTCCTGGAGCCTAAGGGGGAATGAGCAGTTCTTC | CAISSSWSLRGNEQFF
few | TRBJ2-5 | NA | TRBV7-8 | TGTGCCAGCAGCTTAGGAGGGGTGGGAGAGACCCAGTACTTC | CASSLGGVGETQYF
NA | TRBJ2-5 | NA | TRBV20-1 | TGCAGTGCTAGAGCCCTCAGGGCGATAGCAACGGGAGAGACCCAGTACTTC | CSARALRAIATGETQYF